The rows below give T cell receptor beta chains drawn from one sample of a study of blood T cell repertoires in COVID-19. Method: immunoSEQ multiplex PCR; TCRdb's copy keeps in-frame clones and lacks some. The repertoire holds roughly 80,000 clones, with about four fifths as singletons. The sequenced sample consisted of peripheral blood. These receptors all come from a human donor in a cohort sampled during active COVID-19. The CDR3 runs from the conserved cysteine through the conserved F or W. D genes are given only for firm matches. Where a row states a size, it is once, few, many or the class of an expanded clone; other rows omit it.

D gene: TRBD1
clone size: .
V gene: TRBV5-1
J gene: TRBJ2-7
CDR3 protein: CASSLEDRGKNEQYF
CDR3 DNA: TGCGCCAGCAGCTTGGAGGACAGGGGGAAGAACGAGCAGTACTTC

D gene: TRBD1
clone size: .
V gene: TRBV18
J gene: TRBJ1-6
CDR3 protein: CASSPEQGGRPLHF
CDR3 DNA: TGTGCCAGCTCACCAGAACAGGGGGGCAGACCCCTCCACTTT

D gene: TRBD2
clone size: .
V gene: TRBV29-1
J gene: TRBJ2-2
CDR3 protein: CSVGAGGVGELFF
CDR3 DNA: TGCAGCGTTGGGGCGGGAGGAGTCGGGGAGCTGTTTTTT

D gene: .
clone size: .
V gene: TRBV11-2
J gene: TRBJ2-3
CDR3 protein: CASSPGDSTDTQYF
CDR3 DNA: TGTGCCAGCAGCCCCGGGGATAGCACAGATACGCAGTATTTT

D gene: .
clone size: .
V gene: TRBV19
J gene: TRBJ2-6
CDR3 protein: CASSIDEVEHSGANVLTF
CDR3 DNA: TGTGCCAGTAGTATAGATGAGGTAGAGCACTCTGGGGCCAACGTCCTGACTTTC

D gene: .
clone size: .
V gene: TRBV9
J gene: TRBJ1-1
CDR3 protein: CASSPNLENTEAFF
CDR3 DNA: TGTGCCAGCAGCCCTAACCTAGAGAACACTGAAGCTTTCTTT

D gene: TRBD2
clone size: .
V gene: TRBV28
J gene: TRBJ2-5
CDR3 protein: CASSRTSAHNFHF
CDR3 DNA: TGTGCCAGCAGTAGGACTAGCGCACACAACTTCCACTTC

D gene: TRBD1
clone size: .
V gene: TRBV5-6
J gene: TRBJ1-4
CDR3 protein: CASSGGQNEKLFF
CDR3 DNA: TGTGCCAGCAGCGGGGGACAGAATGAAAAACTGTTTTTT

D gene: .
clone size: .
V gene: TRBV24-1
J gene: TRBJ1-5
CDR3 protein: CATRDGGPQHF
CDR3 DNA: TGTGCCACCAGGGACGGGGGGCCCCAGCATTTT

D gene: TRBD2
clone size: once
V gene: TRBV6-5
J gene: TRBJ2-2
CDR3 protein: CASSSTSGARGELFF
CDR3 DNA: TGTGCCAGCAGTTCGACTAGCGGGGCGAGGGGGGAGCTGTTTTTT

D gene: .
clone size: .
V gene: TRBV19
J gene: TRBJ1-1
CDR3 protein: CASSIEQGTEAFF
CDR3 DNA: TGTGCCAGTAGTATAGAACAGGGCACTGAAGCTTTCTTT

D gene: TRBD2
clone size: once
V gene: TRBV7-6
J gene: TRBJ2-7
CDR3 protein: CASSLGLAESSYEQYF
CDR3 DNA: TGTGCCAGCAGCTTAGGACTAGCGGAGAGCTCCTACGAGCAGTACTTC

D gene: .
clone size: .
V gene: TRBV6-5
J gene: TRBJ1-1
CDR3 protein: CASRRVNTEAFF
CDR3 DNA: TGTGCCAGCAGGAGGGTAAACACTGAAGCTTTCTTT

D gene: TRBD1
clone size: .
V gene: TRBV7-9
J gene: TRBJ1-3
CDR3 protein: CASSLDMTGSGNTIYF
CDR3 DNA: TGTGCCAGCAGCTTAGATATGACAGGGAGCGGAAACACCATATATTTT

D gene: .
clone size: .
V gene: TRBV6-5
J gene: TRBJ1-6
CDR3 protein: CASRRQNFDSPLHF
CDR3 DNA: TGTGCCAGCAGGAGACAGAATTTTGATTCACCCCTCCACTTT

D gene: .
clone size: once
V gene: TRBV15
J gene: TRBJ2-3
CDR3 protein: CATSIESGQQSTQYF
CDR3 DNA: TGTGCCACCAGCATAGAGTCAGGGCAACAGAGTACGCAGTATTTT

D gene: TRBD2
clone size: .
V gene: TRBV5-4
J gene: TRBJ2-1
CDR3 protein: CASSLVSGRQDEQFF
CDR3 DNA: TGTGCCAGCAGCTTGGTTAGCGGGAGGCAGGATGAGCAGTTCTTC

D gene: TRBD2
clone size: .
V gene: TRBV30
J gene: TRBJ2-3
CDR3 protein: CAWDRLAGGKDTQYF
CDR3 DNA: TGTGCCTGGGACAGACTAGCGGGAGGGAAAGATACGCAGTATTTT

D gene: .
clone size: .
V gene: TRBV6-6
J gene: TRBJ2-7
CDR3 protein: CASSYSGAQEEQYF
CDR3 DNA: TGTGCCAGCAGTTACTCAGGGGCTCAGGAGGAGCAGTACTTC

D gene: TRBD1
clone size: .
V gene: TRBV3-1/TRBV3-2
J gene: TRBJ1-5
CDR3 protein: CASSLSGTGNQPQHF
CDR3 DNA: TGTGCCAGCAGCCTTTCGGGGACAGGGAATCAGCCCCAGCATTTT

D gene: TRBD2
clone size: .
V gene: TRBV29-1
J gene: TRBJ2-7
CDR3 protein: CSVFSSGSSPYEQYF
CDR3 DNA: TGCAGCGTTTTCTCTAGCGGGAGTTCCCCCTACGAGCAGTACTTC

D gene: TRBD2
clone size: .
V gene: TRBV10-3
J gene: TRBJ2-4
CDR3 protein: CAISEGLAGGPGKNIQYF
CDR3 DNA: TGTGCCATCAGTGAGGGACTAGCGGGAGGGCCTGGCAAAAACATTCAGTACTTC

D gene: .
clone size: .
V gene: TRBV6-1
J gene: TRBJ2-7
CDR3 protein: CASSERTAEQYF
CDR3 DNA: TGTGCCAGCAGTGAAAGGACAGCCGAGCAGTACTTC

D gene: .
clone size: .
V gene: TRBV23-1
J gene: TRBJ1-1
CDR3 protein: CASSQSRHMEAFF
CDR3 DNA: TGCGCCAGCAGTCAATCGAGGCATATGGAAGCTTTCTTT

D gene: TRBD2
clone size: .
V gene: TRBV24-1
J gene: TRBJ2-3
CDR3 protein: CATSGIAGPDTQYF
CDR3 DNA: TGTGCCACCAGCGGAATAGCGGGTCCCGATACGCAGTATTTT

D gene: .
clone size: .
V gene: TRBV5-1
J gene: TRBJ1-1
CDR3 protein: CASSLEAGNTEAFF
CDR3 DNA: TGCGCCAGCAGCTTGGAGGCGGGGAACACTGAAGCTTTCTTT

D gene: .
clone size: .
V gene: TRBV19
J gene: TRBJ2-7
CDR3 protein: CASSIEGPGDSYEQYF
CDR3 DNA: TGTGCCAGTAGTATAGAAGGTCCGGGGGACTCCTACGAGCAGTACTTC

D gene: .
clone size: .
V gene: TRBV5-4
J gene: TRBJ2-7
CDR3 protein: CASRPSGMPTEQYF
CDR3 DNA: TGTGCCAGCAGACCTTCGGGAATGCCGACCGAGCAGTACTTC

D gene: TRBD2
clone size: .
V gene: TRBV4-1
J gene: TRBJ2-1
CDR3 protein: CASSQPGGGVSGEQFF
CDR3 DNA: TGCGCCAGCAGCCAACCCGGGGGAGGGGTGAGTGGTGAGCAGTTCTTC

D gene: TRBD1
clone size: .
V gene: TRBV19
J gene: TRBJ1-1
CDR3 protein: CASSFRRQGTEAFF
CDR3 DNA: TGTGCCAGTAGTTTTCGAAGACAGGGAACTGAAGCTTTCTTT

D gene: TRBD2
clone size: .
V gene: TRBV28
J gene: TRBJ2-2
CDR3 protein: CASSLISSGRRGTGELFF
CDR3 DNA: TGTGCCAGCAGTTTGATATCTAGCGGGAGAAGGGGCACCGGGGAGCTGTTTTTT

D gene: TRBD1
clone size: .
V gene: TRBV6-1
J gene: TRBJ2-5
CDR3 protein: CASSAYPGQGRETQYF
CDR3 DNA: TGTGCCAGCAGTGCCTACCCGGGACAGGGTAGAGAGACCCAGTACTTC

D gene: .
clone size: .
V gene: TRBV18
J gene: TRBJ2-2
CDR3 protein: CASSEDRNTGELFF
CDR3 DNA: TGTGCCAGCTCCGAAGACAGGAACACCGGGGAGCTGTTTTTT

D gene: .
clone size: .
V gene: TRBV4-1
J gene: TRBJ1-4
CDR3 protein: CASSPSIEEKLFF
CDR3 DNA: TGCGCCAGCAGCCCCTCGATAGAGGAAAAACTGTTTTTT

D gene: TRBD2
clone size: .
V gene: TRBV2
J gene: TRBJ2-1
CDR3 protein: CASSATSGSGGEQFF
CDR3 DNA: TGTGCCAGCAGTGCAACTAGCGGTTCCGGGGGTGAGCAGTTCTTC

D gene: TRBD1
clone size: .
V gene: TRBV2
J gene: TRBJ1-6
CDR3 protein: CASTRTGATSPLHF
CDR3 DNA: TGTGCCAGCACCCGGACAGGGGCTACCTCACCCCTCCACTTT

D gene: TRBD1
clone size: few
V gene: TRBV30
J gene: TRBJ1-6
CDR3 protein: CAWRLGQGGSPLHF
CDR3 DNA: TGTGCCTGGAGGCTAGGACAGGGCGGATCACCCCTCCACTTT

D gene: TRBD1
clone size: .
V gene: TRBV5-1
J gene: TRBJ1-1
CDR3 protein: CASSGQDNTEAFF
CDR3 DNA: TGCGCCAGCAGCGGACAGGACAACACTGAAGCTTTCTTT

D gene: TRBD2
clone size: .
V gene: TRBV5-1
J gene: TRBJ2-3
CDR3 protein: CASSLFRGGEDTQYF
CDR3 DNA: TGCGCCAGCAGCTTGTTCCGGGGGGGAGAAGATACGCAGTATTTT

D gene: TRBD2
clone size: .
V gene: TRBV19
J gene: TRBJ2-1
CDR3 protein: CASTVGGGPPNEQFF
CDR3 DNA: TGTGCCAGTACCGTTGGCGGGGGGCCCCCCAATGAGCAGTTCTTC

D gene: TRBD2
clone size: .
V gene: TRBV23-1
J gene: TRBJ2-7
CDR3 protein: CASSQSIRLAGTYEQYF
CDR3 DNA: TGCGCCAGCAGTCAATCTATAAGACTAGCGGGGACCTACGAGCAGTACTTC

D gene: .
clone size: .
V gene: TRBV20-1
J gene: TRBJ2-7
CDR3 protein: CSASRGYEQYF
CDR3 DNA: TGCAGTGCTAGCCGCGGTTACGAGCAGTACTTC

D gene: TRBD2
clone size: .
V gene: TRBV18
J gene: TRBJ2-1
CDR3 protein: CASSPGLAASYNEQFF
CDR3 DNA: TGTGCCAGCTCACCAGGACTAGCGGCCTCCTACAATGAGCAGTTCTTC

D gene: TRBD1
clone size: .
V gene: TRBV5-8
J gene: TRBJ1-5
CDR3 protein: CASSIQGSRNQPQHF
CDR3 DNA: TGTGCCAGCAGCATACAGGGGAGCCGAAATCAGCCCCAGCATTTT

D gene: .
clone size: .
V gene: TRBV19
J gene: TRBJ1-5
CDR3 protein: CASSTTGGNQPQHF
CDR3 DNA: TGTGCCAGTAGTACGACAGGAGGCAATCAGCCCCAGCATTTT

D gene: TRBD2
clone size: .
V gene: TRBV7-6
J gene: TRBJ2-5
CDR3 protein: CASSPTWTSGYQETQYF
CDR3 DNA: TGTGCCAGCAGTCCGACCTGGACTAGCGGATACCAAGAGACCCAGTACTTC

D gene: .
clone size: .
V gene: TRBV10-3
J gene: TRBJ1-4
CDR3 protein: CATWAGQNEKLFF
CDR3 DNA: TGTGCCACATGGGCAGGGCAAAATGAAAAACTGTTTTTT

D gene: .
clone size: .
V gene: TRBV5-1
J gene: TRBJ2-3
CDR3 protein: CASSLQGPADTQYF
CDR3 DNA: TGCGCCAGCAGCCTACAGGGCCCCGCAGATACGCAGTATTTT

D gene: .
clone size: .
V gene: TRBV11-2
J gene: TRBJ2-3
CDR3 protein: CASSNRGWGDADTQYF
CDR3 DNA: TGTGCCAGCAGCAACAGAGGGTGGGGGGACGCAGATACGCAGTATTTT

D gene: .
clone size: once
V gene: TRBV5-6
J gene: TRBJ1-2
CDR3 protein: CASSLQGDHYGYTF
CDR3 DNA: TGTGCCAGCAGCTTGCAGGGTGACCACTATGGCTACACCTTC

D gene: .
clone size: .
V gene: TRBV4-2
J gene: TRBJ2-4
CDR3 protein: CASSQGQGLVIAKNIQYF
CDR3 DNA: TGTGCCAGCAGCCAAGGTCAGGGCTTGGTTATAGCCAAAAACATTCAGTACTTC

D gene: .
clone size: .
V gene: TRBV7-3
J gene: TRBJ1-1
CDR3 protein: CASSLRQTSEAFF
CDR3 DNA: TGTGCCAGCAGCTTAAGACAGACCTCTGAAGCTTTCTTT

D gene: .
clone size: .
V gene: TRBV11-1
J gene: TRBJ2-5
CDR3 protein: CASSSYQGSETQYF
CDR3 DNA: TGTGCCAGCAGCTCATACCAGGGTTCGGAGACCCAGTACTTC

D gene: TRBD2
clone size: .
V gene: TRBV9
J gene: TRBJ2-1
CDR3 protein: CASSGTSGSTEQFF
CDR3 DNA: TGTGCCAGCAGCGGGACTAGCGGGAGCACTGAGCAGTTCTTC

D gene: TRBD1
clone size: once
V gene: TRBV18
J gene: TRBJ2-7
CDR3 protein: CASSRGTVSEQYF
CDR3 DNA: TGTGCCAGCTCCCGAGGGACAGTAAGCGAGCAGTACTTC